What follows is one T cell receptor (beta chain) and its context. There are a few counts of this clone. Its cognate antigen has yet to be identified. No clone much larger than this one lies a single base away; base qualities are absent. Libraries were prepared through the immunoSEQ multiplex PCR assay. For most patients, genomic DNA was isolated using the Qiagen DNeasy Blood and Tissue Kit and was shipped frozen to Adaptive Biotechnologies for TCR sequencing. Adaptive Biotechnologies carried out high-throughput TCR-beta CDR3 sequencing of genomic DNA for most patients. In the paper's pipeline: TCR sequencing data for roughly 18 patients were retrieved from Adaptive's ImmunoSEQ software; a few other patients were processed with MiXCR and VDJtools. To correct CD4 versus CD8 sorting errors, sequences present in both subsets at a frequency ratio below 5:1 were removed. Because the origin of CDR3 nucleotide sequences shared between donor and recipient could not be assigned, those sequences were removed. At least 2-fold expansion over unstimulated cells and a minimum CFSE-low frequency of 0.002% (template counts) or 0.001% (read counts) were required for clones to be classified as alloreactive. A clone was considered mappable if detected in the sequenced pre-transplant spleen, lymph node, or MLR CFSE-low populations of the donor or recipient. Cumulative frequency of alloreactive clones was calculated as a percentage of all sequences weighted by copy number. TCRdb's version of the immuneACCESS table is confined to in-frame rearrangements and falls short of the full clone set. An unresolved V gene accounts for under half of the shortfall where checked; the remainder is of unknown origin. The V and J calls and clone size were taken over from that table, and D and trimming were inferred from the DNA. Recorded for this sample are 99,000 or so clones; about 88% of them occurred a single time. Over 0.7% of the sample is in the top ten clones.

The sample originates from a study of graft-versus-host responses after intestinal transplantation (dated by TCRdb to the early 2020s). A note on the overall study: The transplants that recipients received were multivisceral, liver-intestinal, or isolated intestinal. Anti-thymocyte globulin induction was given to all recipients, followed by maintenance tacrolimus and steroids for about 3 years. After intestinal transplantation, graft-versus-host and host-versus-graft alloreactive T cell clones in the graft, circulation and bone marrow were tracked using bulk TCR-beta CDR3 sequencing. To identify alloreactive clones, pre-transplant mixed lymphocyte reaction products were sequenced and then compared with unstimulated pre-transplant donor and recipient T cells. The cohort enrolled about two dozen intestinal transplant recipients including one retransplant, and a few patients lacking pretransplant specimens were excluded. Donor T cell macrochimerism was defined as a peak of at least 4% donor T cells among recipient peripheral blood mononuclear cells. Rather than going through the commercial service, samples from a few later patients were sequenced in-house on an Illumina MiSeq and processed with MiXCR.

Study-level results and caveats: GvH clones were found in recipient bone marrow, and some of the GvH clones appeared earlier in ileal mucosa or blood, which is consistent with an intestinal mucosal origin. In the allografts of patients with donor T cell macrochimerism, GvH to HvG T cell clonal ratios were high. The conclusions were limited by the relatively low number and heterogeneity of the intestinal transplant patients. Peak levels of circulating GvH clones were associated with declines in HvG clones early after transplant.

Looking up the germline V gene (reference sequence) yields CDR1 LNHDA and CDR2 SQIVND. V lost 1 base and J lost 0 bases; the stretch between them is 10 bases long. The CDR3 covers 15 residues, taking in both the cysteine and the phenylalanine. Kept here is only the CDR3 DNA, which spans 45 bases and is read in frame from base 1. The time point tag for this specimen amounts to: cells obtained before transplantation from donor or recipient. CD3+CD4+ and CD3+CD8+ populations were FACS-sorted from unstimulated pre-transplant donor and recipient cells taken from spleen or lymph nodes. Rearrangement joined TRBV19 to TRBJ2-7; too little of a D gene remains to name it. This TCR was recovered from a human donor who received an intestinal transplant. Sample: unstimulated CD4+ T cells sorted from spleen or lymph node cells, taken before intestinal transplant. The DNA is TGTGCCAGTAGTATAGTCCGGACCCCCTCCTACGAGCAGTACTTC. Its protein product is CASSIVRTPSYEQYF.